Below, one T cell receptor beta chain is given with its context. Only a few counts were recorded for this clonotype. Its antigen specificity is not known. No qualities accompany the bases; no much larger clone lies one base away. V sheds 2 bases and J sheds 5 bases, leaving 18 bases between their ends. The CDR3 numbers 16 residues from cysteine through phenylalanine. Just the 48-base CDR3 DNA is kept, in frame starting at base 1. These data come from a study of blood T cells in healthy people across ages (dated by TCRdb to about 2015). Regarding the research as a whole: In model experiments, roughly one uniquely barcoded TCR beta cDNA molecule per two T cells was captured by template switching. Donors were grouped into four age groups: young (average roughly 15 years), middle-aged (approximately 41), aged (around 62) and long-lived (around 80). Age-related changes in TCR beta repertoire diversity were measured in the study by deep sequencing normalized with unique cDNA molecular identifiers. For two donors (one aged 18 to 30 and one aged 80 or older), the study analyzed two additional independent replicas of 1 million unique cDNA reads from the same blood draw. What the study reported, not specific to this receptor: The CMV infection status of donors was not known, potentially confounding age-related changes in expanded clonotypes. Observed TCR beta diversity per million T cells fell roughly linearly with age, and a significant reduction was already apparent by age roughly 40. Total diversity estimates from one million sequenced T cells were considered lower bounds and underestimates. Compared with the aged group, more naive CD4+ T cells, fewer expanded clones and increased TCR diversity were shown by the long-lived group, suggesting age selection. Observed TCR beta diversity correlated strongly with the percentage of naive T cells measured by flow cytometry. Bulk unsorted PBMC profiling prevented conclusive comparison of naive and antigen-experienced compartments.

The roughly 39 donors, aged roughly 6 to 100 years, were systemically healthy Caucasian individuals from Russia. Each donor gave around 9.8 milliliters of peripheral blood, collected into EDTA-treated Vacutainer tubes. Ficoll-Paque density-gradient centrifugation was used to isolate PBMCs, with at least 7 million obtained per sample. Trizol reagent was used to extract total RNA from the PBMCs, yielding at least 6 micrograms per sample. The percentages of naive CD45RAhigh/CD27high T cells were determined by flow cytometry on a PBMC aliquot from every donor. The library was prepared using 5' RACE. Sequencing was performed on an Illumina HiSeq 2500. A second PCR of about 6 to 12 cycles was run with a J-beta primer mix and a sample-barcoded 5' primer. A template-switch 5' adaptor carrying 12 random nucleotides introduced a unique molecular identifier onto each TCR beta cDNA molecule. Each sample yielded at least 2.5 million CDR3-containing paired-end reads. First-strand cDNA synthesis was performed from all RNA using the Mint cDNA synthesis kit, with priming by a TRBC-specific oligonucleotide. Following uracil-DNA glycosylase treatment, a first 18-cycle PCR with universal primers M1SS and BC2_uni_R was performed on all cDNA. As for how the authors treated the data: Each sample was normalized by randomly selecting 1 million high-quality reads, each carrying a distinct molecular identifier. Instead of being binned into consensus sequences, reads that shared molecular identifiers were thrown out. MiTCR, set to a Q25 quality threshold and the strictest error-elimination algorithm, was used for CDR3 identification, clonotype clustering and error correction. A nonparametric unseen species model using Euler transformation provided a lower-bound estimate of total TCR beta diversity. The raw public reads went through TCRdb reprocessing: fastp at Q25, MiXCR clone calling, in-frame beta chains kept. Rows with one shared CDR3 protein collapse into an entry with the most common genes and DNA. In this record, the V and J calls reflect TCRdb's handling and not the investigators' own analysis. In all, the sample holds a few hundred thousand distinct CDR3 sequences, and about 27% of those were seen once. The ten most abundant clones make up roughly 3.5% of the sample.

This sample was also put to use in a study of T cells of mothers and their children. As that second study puts it: Nine systemically healthy Caucasian individuals, comprising three mothers and their six children, were included as donors. cDNA synthesis consumed the entire amount of extracted RNA, loaded at around 1.5 ug RNA in each 15 ul reaction. In the second PCR, the M1S primer introduced both the sample barcodes and 2-4 random nucleotides. Over 8.5 million TCR beta CDR3 reads were obtained for each mother, and approximately 2.9 million reads were obtained for each child. In both related and unrelated pairs, thymic selection shapes the output of TCR recombination in a similar way, with inherited differences having only a minor effect. Related mother-child pairs always showed normalized repertoire overlap that was slightly higher than in unrelated mother-child pairs, though the difference was never significant. No persistent microchimeric T cell clones were detected, at a sensitivity of 90 to 100 clones per million clonotypes. To look for features that set related mother-child pairs apart from unrelated individuals, the researchers ran deep NGS to compare the TCR beta repertoires of mothers and children. On average, the children were approximately 11 +/- 4 years old, while the mothers were approximately 40 +/- 4 years old. After adapter ligation was performed with NEBNext reagents, the libraries were sequenced on an Illumina HiSeq 2000 with 100+100 nt paired-end reads. To avoid cross-contamination, the mother libraries and the child libraries were prepared a month apart and sequenced in separate runs. Each donor had between about 450,000 and 2,300,000 distinct TCR beta clonotypes identified. Naive TCR beta clonotypes were estimated from low-frequency clonotypes matched to each donor's FACS-determined naive share, without sorting.

Here the chain combines TRBV12-3 or TRBV12-4 and TRBJ2-5; the D segment is perhaps TRBD1 or TRBD2, each sharing 6 matched bases. The TCR originated in a boy younger than 10 in good health. What was sequenced was blood. The DNA is as follows: TGTGCCAGCAGTTTAAGGGGGACTGGTCCATCGGAGACCCAGTACTTC. Its protein reads: CASSLRGTGPSETQYF.